A selection of T cell receptor beta chains follows, all from one sample in a study of T-cell memory formation after mild COVID-19. MiXCR, applied by TCRdb to the 5' RACE reads, yields one record per CDR3 protein. The sample holds nearly 40,000 distinct CDR3 sequences; 6.1% are singletons and the top ten take 0.81%. Sequencing input: PBMCs or a T cell subset sorted from them (not recorded which). The receptors derive from an adult who had mild COVID-19 (a few samples of this study predate the infection). Cell type and time point are not known. The CDR3 runs from the conserved cysteine through the conserved F or W. D genes are given only for firm matches. Clone size is stated in some rows and not others, as once, few, many or a class when expanded.

j_call,v_call,d_call,clone_size,cdr3_nt,cdr3_aa
TRBJ2-1,TRBV7-3,-,many,TGTGCCAGCAGCTTGAGCAGTAAAGATGAGCAGTTCTTC,CASSLSSKDEQFF
TRBJ2-7,TRBV15,TRBD2,many,TGTGCCACCAGCAGAGATTGGGCTAGCGGGAGGGTCACCTACGAGCAGTACTTC,CATSRDWASGRVTYEQYF
TRBJ1-1,TRBV3-1,-,few,TGTGCCAGCAGCTTCTTACAGAAGTCTGAAGCTTTCTTT,CASSFLQKSEAFF
TRBJ1-3,TRBV6-5,-,few,TGTGCCAGCAGTTACTCAGGGAGAGGAGGAAACACCATATATTTT,CASSYSGRGGNTIYF
TRBJ1-2,TRBV18,-,many,TGTGCCAGCTCGCCCTCAGCCGGTGGTTTCTATGGCTACACCTTC,CASSPSAGGFYGYTF
TRBJ2-2,TRBV7-7,TRBD1,-,TGTGCTAGCAGCTTAAGGGCCGACAGGGGCACCGGGGAGCTGTTTTTT,CASSLRADRGTGELFF
TRBJ1-2,TRBV5-8,-,few,TGTGCCAGCAGCCCCTGGCCGTGGAACTATGGCTACACCTTC,CASSPWPWNYGYTF
TRBJ2-1,TRBV18,TRBD2,many,TGTGCCAGCTCACCACAGGCGGGAGGGGGTGAGCAGTTCTTC,CASSPQAGGGEQFF
TRBJ2-7,TRBV20-1,-,many,TGCAGTGCCCCCGGCCAGCCCTACGAGCAGTACTTC,CSAPGQPYEQYF
TRBJ1-1,TRBV12-3/TRBV12-4,-,many,TGTGCCAGCAGGTTTGGGACCGCGCGAGCTTTCTTT,CASRFGTARAFF
TRBJ2-2,TRBV5-1,-,many,TGCGCCAGCAGCTCTCAGGGCGTGGGGGAGCTGTTTTTT,CASSSQGVGELFF
TRBJ2-5,TRBV27,-,medium-sized,TGTGCCAGCAGTTTCACCGGGCCAAAATGGGGAGAGACCCAGTACTTC,CASSFTGPKWGETQYF
TRBJ2-4,TRBV12-3/TRBV12-4,-,many,TGTGCCAGCAGTTTCGAAGCCAAAAACATTCAGTACTTC,CASSFEAKNIQYF
TRBJ2-7,TRBV12-3/TRBV12-4,TRBD1,medium-sized,TGTGCCAGCAGTTGGACAGGGGGGGAGCAGTACTTC,CASSWTGGEQYF
TRBJ1-2,TRBV7-9,-,few,TGTGCCAGCAGCTTAGTTGCGGGCGACTATGGCTACACCTTC,CASSLVAGDYGYTF
TRBJ2-1,TRBV12-3/TRBV12-4,-,many,TGTGCCAGCAGTTTCCGTCAGGGGGGGTCCTACAATGAGCAGTTCTTC,CASSFRQGGSYNEQFF
TRBJ2-1,TRBV9,TRBD2,-,TGTGCCAGCAGCGCCGGGGGGGCTTCCTACAATGAGCAGTTCTTC,CASSAGGASYNEQFF
TRBJ2-1,TRBV25-1,TRBD2,-,TGTGCCAGCAGACCAGGCGGCCGCGGGAGAAATGAGCAGTTCTTC,CASRPGGRGRNEQFF
TRBJ2-7,TRBV4-3,TRBD1,many,TGCGCCAGCAGCCTCACAGGGGCCGGGTACGAGCAGTACTTC,CASSLTGAGYEQYF
TRBJ2-7,TRBV6-5,TRBD1,few,TGTGCCAGCAGTTACTCGTTAGGACAGGCGTACTACGGCTCCTACGAGCAGTACTTC,CASSYSLGQAYYGSYEQYF
TRBJ2-7,TRBV11-3,TRBD2,many,TGTGCCAGTGATGGATCCCTCCGGGAGGGTGAACACGAGCAGTACTTC,CASDGSLREGEHEQYF